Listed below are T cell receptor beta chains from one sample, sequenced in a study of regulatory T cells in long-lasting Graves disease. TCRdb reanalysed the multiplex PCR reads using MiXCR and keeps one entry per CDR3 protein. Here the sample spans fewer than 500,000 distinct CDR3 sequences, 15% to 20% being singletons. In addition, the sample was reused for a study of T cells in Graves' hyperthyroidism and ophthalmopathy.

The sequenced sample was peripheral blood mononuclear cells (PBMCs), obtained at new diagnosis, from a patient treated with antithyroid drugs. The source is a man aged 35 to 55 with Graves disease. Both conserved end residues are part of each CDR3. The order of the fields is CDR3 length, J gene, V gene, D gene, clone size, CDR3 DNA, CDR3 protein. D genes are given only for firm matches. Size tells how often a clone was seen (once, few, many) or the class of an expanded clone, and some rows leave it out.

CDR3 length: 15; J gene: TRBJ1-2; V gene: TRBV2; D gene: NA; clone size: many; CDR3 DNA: TGTGCCAGCAGTGACCGGGACAACTTAAACTATGGCTACACCTTC; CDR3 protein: CASSDRDNLNYGYTF
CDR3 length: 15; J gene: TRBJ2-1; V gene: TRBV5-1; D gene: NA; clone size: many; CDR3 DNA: TGCGCCAGCAGCTTGGCGGGCCCCTCCTACAATGAGCAGTTCTTC; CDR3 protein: CASSLAGPSYNEQFF
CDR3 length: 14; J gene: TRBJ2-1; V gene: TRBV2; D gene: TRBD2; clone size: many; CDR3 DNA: TGTGCCAGCAGGGGGACTAGCGGTTACAATGAGCAGTTCTTC; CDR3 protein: CASRGTSGYNEQFF
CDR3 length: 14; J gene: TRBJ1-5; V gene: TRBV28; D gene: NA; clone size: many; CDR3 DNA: TGTGCCAGCAGTTTAGTCACGGGAAATCAGCCCCAGCATTTT; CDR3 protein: CASSLVTGNQPQHF
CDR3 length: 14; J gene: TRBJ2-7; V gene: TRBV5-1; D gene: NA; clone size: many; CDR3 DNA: TGCGCCAGCAGCTGGGGTGCTAGCAGCAACGAGCAGTACTTC; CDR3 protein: CASSWGASSNEQYF
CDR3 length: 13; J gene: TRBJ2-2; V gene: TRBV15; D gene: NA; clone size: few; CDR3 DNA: TGTGCCACCAGCAGAGTGCTACCGGGGGAGCTGTTTTTT; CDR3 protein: CATSRVLPGELFF
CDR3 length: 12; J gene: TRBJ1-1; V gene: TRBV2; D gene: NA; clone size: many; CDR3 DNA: TGTGCCAGCAGTGCTCAGGGTTGGGAAGCTTTCTTT; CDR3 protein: CASSAQGWEAFF
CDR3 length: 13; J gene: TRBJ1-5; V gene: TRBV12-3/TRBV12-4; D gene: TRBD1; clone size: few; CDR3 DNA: TGTGCCAGCAGTTCAGGGGGCGCGCAGCCCCAGCATTTT; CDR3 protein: CASSSGGAQPQHF
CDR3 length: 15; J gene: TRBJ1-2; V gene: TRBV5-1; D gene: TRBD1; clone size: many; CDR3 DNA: TGCGCCAGCAGCGCAGTGACAGGGGCAAACTATGGCTACACCTTC; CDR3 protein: CASSAVTGANYGYTF
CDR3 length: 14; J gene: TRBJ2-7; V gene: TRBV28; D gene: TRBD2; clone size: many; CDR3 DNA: TGTGCCAGCACCGCAGGGCTAGCGGTCTACGAGCAGTACTTC; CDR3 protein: CASTAGLAVYEQYF
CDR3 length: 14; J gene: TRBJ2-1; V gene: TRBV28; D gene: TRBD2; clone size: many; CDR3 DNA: TGTGCCAGCAGTGCCGGGACTAGGGTTAATGAGCAGTTCTTC; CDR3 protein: CASSAGTRVNEQFF
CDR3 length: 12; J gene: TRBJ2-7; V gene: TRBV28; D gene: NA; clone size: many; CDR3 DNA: TGTGCCAGCAGTCAACTAGGCTACGAGCAGTACTTC; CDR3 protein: CASSQLGYEQYF
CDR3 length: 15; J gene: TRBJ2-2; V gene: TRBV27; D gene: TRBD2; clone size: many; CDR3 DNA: TGTGCCAGCTTTCGACGTAGCGGGAGGTCGGGGGAGCTGTTTTTT; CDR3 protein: CASFRRSGRSGELFF
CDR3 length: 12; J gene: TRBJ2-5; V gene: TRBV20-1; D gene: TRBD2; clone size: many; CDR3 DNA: TGCAGTGCTTATACTAGCGAAGAGACCCAGTACTTC; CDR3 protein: CSAYTSEETQYF
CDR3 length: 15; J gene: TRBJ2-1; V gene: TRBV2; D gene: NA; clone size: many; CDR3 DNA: TGTGCCAGCAGTGTGGCGGGCTCCTCTTACAATGAGCAGTTCTTC; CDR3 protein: CASSVAGSSYNEQFF
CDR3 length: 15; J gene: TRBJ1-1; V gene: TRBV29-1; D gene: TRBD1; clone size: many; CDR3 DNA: TGCAGCGTTGGGAGCAGGGGGCTTCGGAACACTGAAGCTTTCTTT; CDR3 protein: CSVGSRGLRNTEAFF
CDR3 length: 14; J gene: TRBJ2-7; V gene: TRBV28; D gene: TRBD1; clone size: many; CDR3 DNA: TGTGCCAGCAGCTACGGACAGGGGGCTTGGGAGCAGTACTTC; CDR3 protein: CASSYGQGAWEQYF
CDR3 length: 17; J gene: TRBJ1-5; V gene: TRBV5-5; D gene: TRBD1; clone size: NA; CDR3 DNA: TGTGCCAGCAGGCGTGACAGGGGGCGATTTGACAATCAGCCCCAGCATTTT; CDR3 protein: CASRRDRGRFDNQPQHF
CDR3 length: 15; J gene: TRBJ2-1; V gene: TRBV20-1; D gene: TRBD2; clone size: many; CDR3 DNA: TGCAGTTCTAGACGAAGGACTAGCGGGCACAATGAGCAGTTCTTC; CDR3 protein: CSSRRRTSGHNEQFF
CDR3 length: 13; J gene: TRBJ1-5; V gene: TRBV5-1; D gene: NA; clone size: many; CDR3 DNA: TGCGCCAGCAGCTTGTGGGGGGTTCAGCCCCAGCATTTT; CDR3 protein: CASSLWGVQPQHF
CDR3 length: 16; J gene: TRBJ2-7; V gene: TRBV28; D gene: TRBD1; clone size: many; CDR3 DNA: TGTGCCAGCAGGCCGGCCCCCGGGACAGGGGGCTACGAGCAGTACTTC; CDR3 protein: CASRPAPGTGGYEQYF
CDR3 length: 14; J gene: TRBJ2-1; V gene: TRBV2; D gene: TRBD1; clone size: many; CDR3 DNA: TGTGCCAGCAGTGGCCGACAGGGAAGTAATGAGCAGTTCTTC; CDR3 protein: CASSGRQGSNEQFF
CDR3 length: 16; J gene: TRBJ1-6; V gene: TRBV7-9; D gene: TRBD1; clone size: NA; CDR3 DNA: TGTGCCAGCAGTCCTCAGGGGGGGGGACTTAATTCACCCCTCCACTTT; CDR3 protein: CASSPQGGGLNSPLHF
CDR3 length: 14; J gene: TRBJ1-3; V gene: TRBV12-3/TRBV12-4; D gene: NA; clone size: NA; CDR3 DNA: TGTGCCAGCAGCCTGAGACACCTTGGAAACACCATATATTTT; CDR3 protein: CASSLRHLGNTIYF
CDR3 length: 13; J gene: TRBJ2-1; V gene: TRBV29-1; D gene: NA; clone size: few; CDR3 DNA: TGCAGCGTTGGAGTGGGTCGAGGTGGTGAGCAGTTCTTC; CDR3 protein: CSVGVGRGGEQFF
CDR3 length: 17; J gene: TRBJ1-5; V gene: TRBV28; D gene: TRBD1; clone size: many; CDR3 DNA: TGTGCCAGCAGCCGACCCGGGGACAGGGAGAGCAATCAGCCCCAGCATTTT; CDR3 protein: CASSRPGDRESNQPQHF
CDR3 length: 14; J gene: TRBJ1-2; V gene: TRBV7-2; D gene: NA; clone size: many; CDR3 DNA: TGTGCCAGCAGCTTAGACTCGGCAGTTTCAGGCTACACCTTC; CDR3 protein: CASSLDSAVSGYTF
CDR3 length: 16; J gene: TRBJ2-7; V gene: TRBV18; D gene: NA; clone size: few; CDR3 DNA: TGTGCCAGCTCACCACTTTTCAGGGCCTCGGGGGACGAGCAGTACTTC; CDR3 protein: CASSPLFRASGDEQYF
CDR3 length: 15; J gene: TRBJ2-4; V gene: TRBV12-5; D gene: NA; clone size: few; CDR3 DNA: TGTGCTAGTGGTTTGGGGCAGGACCATGGAAACATTCAGTACTTC; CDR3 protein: CASGLGQDHGNIQYF
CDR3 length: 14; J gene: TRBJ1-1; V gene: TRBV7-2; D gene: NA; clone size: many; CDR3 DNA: TGTGCCAGCAGCTTAGTTCGCAGGGGCCCTGAAGCTTTCTTT; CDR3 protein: CASSLVRRGPEAFF
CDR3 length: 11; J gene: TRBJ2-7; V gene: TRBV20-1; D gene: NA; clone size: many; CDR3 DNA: TGCAGTGCTAGGGGCGGGGCCGAGCAGTACTTC; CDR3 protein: CSARGGAEQYF
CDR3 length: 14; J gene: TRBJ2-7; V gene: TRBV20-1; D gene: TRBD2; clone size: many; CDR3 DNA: TGCAGTGCTCGAGTAGCGGGATCCTCCTACGAGCAGTACTTC; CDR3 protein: CSARVAGSSYEQYF
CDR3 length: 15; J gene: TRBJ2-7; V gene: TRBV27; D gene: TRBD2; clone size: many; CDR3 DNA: TGTGCCAGACTACAAGAGGATCGGGGGGGATACGAGCAGTACTTC; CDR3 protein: CARLQEDRGGYEQYF
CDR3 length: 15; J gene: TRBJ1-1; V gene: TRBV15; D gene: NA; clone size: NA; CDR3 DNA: TGTGCCACCAGCAGAGTCGCGGGTATGAACACTGAAGCTTTCTTT; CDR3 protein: CATSRVAGMNTEAFF
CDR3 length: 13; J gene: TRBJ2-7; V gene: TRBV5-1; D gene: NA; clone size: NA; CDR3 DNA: TGCGCCAGCAGACAAGAACCAGGGGCGGAGCAGTACTTC; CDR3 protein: CASRQEPGAEQYF
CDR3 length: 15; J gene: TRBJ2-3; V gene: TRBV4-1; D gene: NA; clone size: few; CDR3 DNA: TGCGCCAGCAGCCAAGATCATCCTAGCACAGATACGCAGTATTTT; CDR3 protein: CASSQDHPSTDTQYF
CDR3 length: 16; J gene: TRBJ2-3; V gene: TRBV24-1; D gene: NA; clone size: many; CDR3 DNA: TGTGCCACCAGTGATCCGTCCGGGACACTCACAGATACGCAGTATTTT; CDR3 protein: CATSDPSGTLTDTQYF
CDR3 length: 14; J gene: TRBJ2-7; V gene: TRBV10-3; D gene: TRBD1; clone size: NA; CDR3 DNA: TGTGCCATCAGTGAGACCCCCGGACAGGGTGAGCAGTACTTC; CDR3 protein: CAISETPGQGEQYF
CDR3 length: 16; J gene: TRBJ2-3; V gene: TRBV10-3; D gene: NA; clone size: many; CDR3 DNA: TGTGCCATCAGTGCGACAATCTCAGGATCCACAGATACGCAGTATTTT; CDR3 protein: CAISATISGSTDTQYF
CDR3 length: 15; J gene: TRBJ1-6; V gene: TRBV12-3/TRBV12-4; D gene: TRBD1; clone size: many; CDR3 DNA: TGTGCCAGCAGCCCGCCCGGGACAGGAGGCTCACCCCTCCACTTT; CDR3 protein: CASSPPGTGGSPLHF
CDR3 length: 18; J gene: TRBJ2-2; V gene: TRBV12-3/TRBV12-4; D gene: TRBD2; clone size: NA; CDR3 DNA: TGTGCCAGCAGTCCGCGACTAGCGGGAGGGCCAGGCACCGGGGAGCTGTTTTTT; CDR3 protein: CASSPRLAGGPGTGELFF
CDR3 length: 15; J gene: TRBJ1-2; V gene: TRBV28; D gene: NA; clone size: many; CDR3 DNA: TGTGCCAGCAGTTTACGGGGGTCGCCGAGCTATGGCTACACCTTC; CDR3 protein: CASSLRGSPSYGYTF
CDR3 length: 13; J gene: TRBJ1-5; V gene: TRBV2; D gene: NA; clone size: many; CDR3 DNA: TGTGCCAGCGATCAGGGGAATAATCAGCCCCAGCATTTT; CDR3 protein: CASDQGNNQPQHF
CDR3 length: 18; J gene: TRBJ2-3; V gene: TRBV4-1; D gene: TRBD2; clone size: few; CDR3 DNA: TGCGCCAGCAGCCAAGGACTAGCGGGAGCGATCAGCACAGATACGCAGTATTTT; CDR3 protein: CASSQGLAGAISTDTQYF
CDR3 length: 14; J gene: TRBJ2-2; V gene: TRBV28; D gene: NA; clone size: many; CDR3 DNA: TGTGCCAGCAGTTCGGACGGAAGGGTCGGGGAGCTGTTTTTT; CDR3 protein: CASSSDGRVGELFF
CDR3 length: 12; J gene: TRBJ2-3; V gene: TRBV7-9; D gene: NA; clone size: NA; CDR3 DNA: TGTGCCAGCAGCCCCTTTCCAGATACGCAGTATTTT; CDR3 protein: CASSPFPDTQYF
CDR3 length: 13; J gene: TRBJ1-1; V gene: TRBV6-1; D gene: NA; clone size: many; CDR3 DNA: TGTGCCAGCAGCCCGGGGGCGCATACTGAAGCTTTCTTT; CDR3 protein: CASSPGAHTEAFF
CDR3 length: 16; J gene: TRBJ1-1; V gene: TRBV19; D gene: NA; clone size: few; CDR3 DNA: TGTGCCAGTAGTATAGGTGTTTCCGGGACTTACACTGAAGCTTTCTTT; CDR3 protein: CASSIGVSGTYTEAFF
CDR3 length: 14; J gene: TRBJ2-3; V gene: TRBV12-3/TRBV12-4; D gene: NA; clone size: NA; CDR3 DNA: TGTGCCAGCAGTTTATTTAGCGTTTCAGATACGCAGTATTTT; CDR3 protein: CASSLFSVSDTQYF
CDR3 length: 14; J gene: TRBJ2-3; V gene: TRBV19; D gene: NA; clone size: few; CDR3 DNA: TGTGCCAGTACTCGGAGACAACCCACAGATACGCAGTATTTT; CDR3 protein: CASTRRQPTDTQYF
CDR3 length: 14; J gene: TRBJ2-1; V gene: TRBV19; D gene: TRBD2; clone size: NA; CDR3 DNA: TGTGCCAGTAGTTTTAGCGGGGGCGGCAATGAGCAGTTCTTC; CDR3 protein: CASSFSGGGNEQFF
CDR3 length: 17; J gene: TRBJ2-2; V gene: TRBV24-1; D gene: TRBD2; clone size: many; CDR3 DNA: TGTGCCACCAGTGATTGGGGAACTAGCGGGAACACCGGGGAGCTGTTTTTT; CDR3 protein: CATSDWGTSGNTGELFF
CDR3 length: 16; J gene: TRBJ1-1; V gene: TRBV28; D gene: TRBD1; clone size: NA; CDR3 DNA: TGTGCCAGCAGTTTATACGGACAGGGATGGAACACTGAAGCTTTCTTT; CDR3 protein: CASSLYGQGWNTEAFF
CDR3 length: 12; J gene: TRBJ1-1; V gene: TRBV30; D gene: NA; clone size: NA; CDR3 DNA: TGTGCCTGGAGTTCTCAGAACACTGAAGCTTTCTTT; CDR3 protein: CAWSSQNTEAFF
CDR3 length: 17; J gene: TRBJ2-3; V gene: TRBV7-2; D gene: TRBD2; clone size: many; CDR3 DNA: TGTGCCAGCAGCAAGACCCCGGGACTAGCGGGAGCAGATACGCAGTATTTT; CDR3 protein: CASSKTPGLAGADTQYF
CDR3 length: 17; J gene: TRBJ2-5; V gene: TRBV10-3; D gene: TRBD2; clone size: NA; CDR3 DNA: TGTACCATCAGACCCGGGACTAGCGAGAGTCGGGGGGAGACCCAGTACTTC; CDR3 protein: CTIRPGTSESRGETQYF
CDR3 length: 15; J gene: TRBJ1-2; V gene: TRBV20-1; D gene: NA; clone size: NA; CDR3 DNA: TGCAGTGCTACAACAGACTACGAGGGCTACTATGGCTACACCTTC; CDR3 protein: CSATTDYEGYYGYTF
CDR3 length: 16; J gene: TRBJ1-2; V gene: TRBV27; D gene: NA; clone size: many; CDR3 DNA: TGTGCCAGCAGCGGCGAAGGGTCAGGAGCTAACTATGGCTACACCTTC; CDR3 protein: CASSGEGSGANYGYTF
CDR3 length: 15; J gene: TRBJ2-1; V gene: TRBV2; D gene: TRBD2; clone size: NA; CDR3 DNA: TGTGCCAGCAGTGCGACTAGCGGGGGCTACAATGAGCAGTTCTTC; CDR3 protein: CASSATSGGYNEQFF